This TCR beta chain was found in a study of identifying expanded T cells in peripheral blood. Measured with immunoSEQ multiplex PCR; TCRdb has only the in-frame clones, and not every one. The sample shows 70,000 or so clones, roughly 90% of them seen only once. Notes on the study in general: Technical replicates showed about 1.2 changed clones; about two weeks around 15; four weeks 19.

There are a few counts of this clone. What it recognizes is unknown. During the collection period, no donor immune events like infections were recorded. Sequenced sample: blood. This clonotype was sampled from a person aged 18-69 years in good health.

CDR3 in DNA: TGTGCCAGCAGTTTAAGTTCGTGGCAGCCCCAGCATTTT. It specifies CASSLSSWQPQHF. V and J are TRBV28 and TRBJ1-5, with D unclear. V lost 2 bases and J lost 7, with 9 bases in between. Germline-derived CDR1 and CDR2 are MDHEN and SYDVKM. The CDR3 is 13 amino acids. Full variable domain (rest looked up from reference TRBV28 and TRBJ1-5): DVKVTQSSRYLVKRTGEKVFLECVQDMDHENMFWYRQDPGLGLRLIYFSYDVKMKEKGDIPEGYSVSREKKERFSLILESASTNQTSMYLCASSLSSWQPQHFGDGTRLSIL.